This TCR beta chain is from a study of response to subunit inactivated influenza vaccine. Study results and limitations: Authors suggested each seasonal flu vaccination may recruit only limited numbers of new T cells.

This clonotype has more than one count but fewer than ten. Its target is not known. TCRdb analysed the RT-PCR reads with MiXCR anew, one entry per CDR3 protein. The data show over 450,000 distinct CDR3 sequences, over 10% seen once. The germline V gene has CDR1 LGHNA and CDR2 YNFKEQ. V was trimmed by 0 bases and J by 4 bases, leaving 12 bases between them. CDR3 size: 15 residues. The V gene is TRBV4-2, the J gene TRBJ1-2; TRBD1 might be the D (6 bases). The receptor was derived from a man aged 45-60 years who received an inactivated influenza vaccine. The source material was PBMCs from blood, sampled 40 to 50 days after vaccination. Here the CDR3 reads CASSQDPLDSYGYTF. The CDR3 nucleotides are TGTGCCAGCAGCCAAGACCCCCTGGACAGCTATGGCTACACCTTC.